Following are 9 T cell receptor beta chains from one sample sequenced in a study of early T cells in non-severe SARS-CoV-2 infection. TCRdb reprocessed the 5' RACE reads via MiXCR and lists one record per CDR3 protein. The table lists around 31,000 distinct CDR3 sequences, less than 10% of them singletons, with roughly an eighth in the top ten. Sequenced: whole blood. These TCRs come from an adult who was a healthcare worker with PCR-confirmed SARS-CoV-2 infection or an uninfected control (not recorded which).

This clonotype showed up just a few times. The CDR3 reads CASSLYFGGQLFNYEQYF. The CDR3, as DNA: TGTGCCAGCAGTTTGTATTTCGGCGGACAGTTGTTCAACTACGAGCAGTACTTC. The rearrangement links TRBV12-3 or TRBV12-4 to TRBJ2-7, with D perhaps matching TRBD1 (6 bases). The CDR3 sequence is 18 residues long. Trimming left V 3 bases short and J 3 bases short, with 24 bases between.

The chain has TRBV7-7 and TRBJ1-1; D is unresolved. CDR1 SSHAT and CDR2 FNYEAQ come from the germline V gene (reference sequence). The CDR3 length is 13 residues. The V end was cut by 1 base, the J end by 0 bases, with 3 bases between. The CDR3 protein is CASSLEVNTEAFF. The CDR3 nucleotides are TGTGCCAGCAGCTTAGAGGTGAACACTGAAGCTTTCTTT.

The chain combines TRBV6-5 with TRBJ2-5; 9 bases agree with TRBD2. The CDR3 loop spans 15 amino acids. The germline gives CDR1 MNHEY, CDR2 SVGAGI. After removal of 4 bases from V and 3 bases from J, the junction contained 6 bases not matched to a gene. The CDR3 sequence is CASSSGLAYKETQYF. The DNA for the CDR3 is TGTGCCAGCAGTTCGGGACTAGCTTATAAAGAGACCCAGTACTTC.

This clonotype was counted between two and nine times. A read error may account for a junction end that differs from germline. The chain links TRBV7-7 to TRBJ2-5, with D tentatively TRBD2 (6 bases). The V gene's germline CDR1 is SSHAT and CDR2 FNYEAQ (reference sequence). CDR3 length equals 13 residues. The DNA for the CDR3 is TGTGCTAGCAGCTGGAGGGTTGGTGAGACCCAGTACTTC. This translates into CASSWRVGETQYF.

This clonotype occurred many times. This chain uses TRBV6-1 with TRBJ1-3; D perhaps matches TRBD1 (6 bases). Germline V gene lookup returns CDR1 MNHNS and CDR2 SASEGT. The germline V and J ends were trimmed by 6 bases and 0 bases, with 15 bases remaining between them. The CDR3 loop spans 16 amino acids. CDR3 coding DNA: TGTGCCAGCAGCTCATTGGACAGCAGCTCTGGAAACACCATATATTTT. Translated, it gives CASSSLDSSSGNTIYF.

This clonotype was seen repeatedly, ten times or more. The rearrangement uses TRBV11-1 and TRBJ2-7; 9 bases map to TRBD1. The CDR3 contains 14 residues. Per the germline V gene, CDR1 is SGHAT and CDR2 is FQDESV (reference sequence). V lost 7 bases to trimming and J lost 3 bases; unmatched junction nucleotides: 7. The CDR3 DNA is TGTGCCAGCACCTCCCCGGACAGGGGCTACGAGCAGTACTTC. Amino acids: CASTSPDRGYEQYF.

In its sample, this clonotype was seen many times. This chain joins TRBV10-2 and TRBJ1-2; D perhaps matches TRBD1 (6 bases). V was cut by 2 bases and J by 7 bases, with 11 bases left in between. The V gene's germline CDR1 is WSHSY and CDR2 SAAADI. The CDR3 spans 13 residues. CDR3 DNA: TGCGCCAGCAGTGAGCCAGGGGAGGGTGGCTACACCTTC. It translates to CASSEPGEGGYTF.

At least ten counts were recorded for this clonotype. The rearrangement joins TRBV29-1 to TRBJ2-3; 9 bases agree with TRBD1. V lost 6 bases to trimming and J lost 1 base; unmatched junction nucleotides: 5. Looked up from germline, CDR1 is SQVTM and CDR2 is ANQGSEA. The CDR3 runs 14 residues. In nucleotides, the CDR3 is TGCAGCGTGAACCGGGACAGGGGCACAGATACGCAGTATTTT. This codes for CSVNRDRGTDTQYF.

This clonotype was recorded many times. The CDR3 loop is CASSLAVSGGATDTQYF. The CDR3 nucleotides read TGTGCCAGCAGCTTAGCAGTTAGCGGGGGGGCCACAGATACGCAGTATTTT. V usage is TRBV7-8 and J usage is TRBJ2-3, with 11 bases fitting TRBD2. In germline, CDR1 is SGHVS, CDR2 FQNEAQ. After removal of 0 bases from V and 2 bases from J, the junction contained 4 bases not matched to a gene. This CDR3 contains 17 residues.